These 9 T cell receptor beta chains were sequenced from one sample in a study of T cell responses to AZD1222 COVID-19 vaccine. Profiling relied on immunoSEQ multiplex PCR, and the TCRdb table lists in-frame clones only, not all of them. The sample lists 150,000 or so clones, 88% occurring once. The sequenced sample was peripheral blood, obtained on day 0 of AZD1222 vaccination. These receptors were taken from an adult in good health.

This chain connects TRBV5-1 to TRBJ2-7; TRBD1 agrees at 7 bases. Losses at the gene ends were 1 base for V and 3 bases for J; bases not matched to a gene: 7. Per germline, CDR1 SGHRS and CDR2 YFSETQ. The CDR3 runs to 15 residues. CDR3 sequence reads: CASSLTSGTDYEQYF. The CDR3 DNA reads as TGCGCCAGCAGCTTGACCTCCGGGACAGACTACGAGCAGTACTTC.

This chain's CDR3 is CASTTDVSAGYTF. CDR3 sequence (DNA): TGTGCCAGCACCACGGACGTCTCCGCGGGCTACACCTTC. The gene calls are TRBV7-9 and TRBJ1-2; no clear D gene. The germline V and J ends were trimmed by 7 bases and 8 bases, with 17 bases remaining between them. The CDR3 runs to 13 residues. Per germline, CDR1 SEHNR and CDR2 FQNEAQ (reference sequence).

CDR3 DNA: TGTGCCAGCAGCTCGGGACAGGCGAGTGAAGCTTTCTTT. This gives the protein CASSSGQASEAFF. The chain recombines TRBV7-9 with TRBJ1-1, with TRBD1 matching 8 bases. Germline values: CDR1 SEHNR, CDR2 FQNEAQ (reference sequence). The CDR3 contains 13 residues. V lost 4 bases to trimming and J lost 7 bases; unmatched junction nucleotides: 5.

The chain recombines TRBV29-1 with TRBJ2-1, with TRBD1 as a possible D gene (8 bases). With 1 base removed from V and 1 base from J, the gap between germline ends came to 14 bases. The CDR3 is 16 amino acids. The V gene's germline CDR1 is SQVTM and CDR2 ANQGSEA. CDR3 residues: CSVEGQQGGSYNEQFF. The CDR3 DNA reads TGCAGCGTTGAAGGACAACAGGGGGGGTCCTACAATGAGCAGTTCTTC.

The chain employs TRBV7-2 and TRBJ2-7; D ambiguous. Per the germline V gene, CDR1 is SGHTA and CDR2 is FQGNSA. The CDR3 sequence is 15 residues long. The V end was cut by 5 bases, the J end by 2 bases, with 16 bases between. In nucleotides, the CDR3 is TGTGCCAGCAGCGCTGTGAACTTACTTACCTACGAGCAGTACTTC. It translates to CASSAVNLLTYEQYF.

The chain recombines TRBV20-1 with TRBJ1-2, with 9 bases fitting TRBD1. This CDR3 comprises 11 residues. Germline CDR1 is DFQATT and CDR2 is SNEGSKA (reference sequence). The CDR3 loop is CSEQQGAGYTF. The CDR3 bases are TGCAGCGAACAACAGGGGGCAGGCTACACCTTC.

This clone was seen a single time. The CDR3 spells CSASPVNYEQYF. The CDR3 nucleotides are TGCAGTGCTAGTCCGGTCAACTACGAGCAGTACTTC. V gene TRBV20-1 combines with J gene TRBJ2-7, with no clear D. Germline assignment: CDR1 DFQATT and CDR2 SNEGSKA (reference sequence). Trimming pared 3 bases from V and 3 bases from J, leaving 9 bases between. The CDR3 spans 12 residues.

The gene calls are TRBV7-9 and TRBJ2-7; 7 bases are a match to TRBD1. CDR3 length: 14 residues. V was clipped by 5 bases and J by 3 bases; unmatched bases: 7. Per germline, CDR1 SEHNR and CDR2 FQNEAQ (reference sequence). The CDR3 is CASSPGQTFYEQYF. CDR3 DNA: TGTGCCAGCAGCCCGGGACAGACATTCTACGAGCAGTACTTC.

The CDR3 reads CASSLDPSDSGGGYEQYF. CDR3 nucleotide sequence: TGTGCCAGCAGCTTAGATCCGAGCGATAGCGGGGGAGGTTACGAGCAGTACTTC. The chain links TRBV7-6 to TRBJ2-7; 9 bases line up with TRBD2. Germline V gene lookup returns CDR1 SGHVS and CDR2 FNYEAQ. The CDR3 is 18 amino acids. V shed 1 base and J 4 bases; nucleotides not matched to a gene: 14.